A selection of T cell receptor beta chains follows, all from one sample in a study of cytomegalovirus exposure and HLA in healthy donors. The data were produced by immunoSEQ multiplex PCR, yet TCRdb's version contains in-frame clones alone and is incomplete. The table lists roughly 86,000 clones, more than 55% of them singletons. Sequenced material: PBMCs. The receptor set was obtained from a woman aged 45-65 years in good health and CMV-seropositive. Each CDR3 is given with its conserved first and last residue. The D gene is left open where the match is weak. Clone sizes are given selectively: once, few, many, or a class where the clone is expanded.

cdr3_length: 14; j_call: TRBJ1-2; v_call: TRBV6-5; d_call: NA; clone_size: NA; cdr3_aa: CASREPGVNYGYTF; cdr3_nt: TGTGCCAGCAGGGAACCAGGGGTCAACTATGGCTACACCTTC
cdr3_length: 17; j_call: TRBJ2-2; v_call: TRBV4-3; d_call: TRBD2; clone_size: few; cdr3_aa: CASSQRLAGERARELFF; cdr3_nt: TGCGCCAGCAGCCAACGGTTAGCGGGGGAGAGAGCTCGGGAGCTGTTTTTT
cdr3_length: 16; j_call: TRBJ1-6; v_call: TRBV5-1; d_call: TRBD1; clone_size: NA; cdr3_aa: CASSLVGQGADSPLHF; cdr3_nt: TGCGCCAGCAGCTTGGTCGGGCAGGGGGCTGATTCACCCCTCCACTTT
cdr3_length: 14; j_call: TRBJ1-1; v_call: TRBV7-9; d_call: NA; clone_size: NA; cdr3_aa: CASSLQGMNTEAFF; cdr3_nt: TGTGCCAGCAGCTTACAGGGGATGAACACTGAAGCTTTCTTT
cdr3_length: 13; j_call: TRBJ2-3; v_call: TRBV6-5; d_call: NA; clone_size: few; cdr3_aa: CASSPDYGDTQYF; cdr3_nt: TGTGCCAGCAGCCCGGACTATGGAGATACGCAGTATTTT
cdr3_length: 15; j_call: TRBJ2-5; v_call: TRBV11-2; d_call: NA; clone_size: once; cdr3_aa: CASSFYEGVMETQYF; cdr3_nt: TGTGCCAGCAGCTTTTACGAGGGAGTGATGGAGACCCAGTACTTC
cdr3_length: 11; j_call: TRBJ1-2; v_call: TRBV20-1; d_call: TRBD1; clone_size: NA; cdr3_aa: CSRQGARGYTF; cdr3_nt: TGCAGTAGACAGGGGGCGCGAGGCTACACCTTC
cdr3_length: 13; j_call: TRBJ2-5; v_call: TRBV19; d_call: NA; clone_size: few; cdr3_aa: CASSPGGGPYEYF; cdr3_nt: TGTGCCAGTAGTCCAGGAGGGGGCCCCTATGAGTACTTC
cdr3_length: 15; j_call: TRBJ2-1; v_call: TRBV18; d_call: TRBD2; clone_size: NA; cdr3_aa: CASSPPSGGDHEQFF; cdr3_nt: TGTGCCAGCTCACCACCTAGCGGGGGAGACCATGAGCAGTTCTTC
cdr3_length: 15; j_call: TRBJ2-3; v_call: TRBV5-1; d_call: NA; clone_size: NA; cdr3_aa: CASSLMDMATDTQYF; cdr3_nt: TGTGCCAGCAGCTTGATGGACATGGCCACAGATACGCAGTATTTT
cdr3_length: 14; j_call: TRBJ1-2; v_call: TRBV7-9; d_call: TRBD1; clone_size: NA; cdr3_aa: CASSPRGPDYGYTF; cdr3_nt: TGTGCCAGCAGCCCCAGGGGGCCAGACTATGGCTACACCTTC
cdr3_length: 15; j_call: TRBJ2-1; v_call: TRBV7-9; d_call: NA; clone_size: NA; cdr3_aa: CASSFSLSSYNEQFF; cdr3_nt: TGTGCCAGCAGCTTTAGTCTGAGCTCCTACAATGAGCAGTTCTTC
cdr3_length: 16; j_call: TRBJ1-1; v_call: TRBV7-6; d_call: NA; clone_size: NA; cdr3_aa: CASSEGFSGGDTEAFF; cdr3_nt: TGTGCCAGCAGCGAGGGGTTTTCCGGCGGGGACACTGAAGCTTTCTTT
cdr3_length: 13; j_call: TRBJ1-1; v_call: TRBV6-4; d_call: TRBD1; clone_size: NA; cdr3_aa: CASSADRATEAFF; cdr3_nt: TGTGCCAGCAGCGCCGACAGGGCCACTGAAGCTTTCTTT
cdr3_length: 13; j_call: TRBJ1-3; v_call: TRBV6-5; d_call: NA; clone_size: NA; cdr3_aa: CASYERSGNTIYF; cdr3_nt: TGTGCCAGCTACGAGAGGTCTGGAAACACCATATATTTT
cdr3_length: 16; j_call: TRBJ2-7; v_call: TRBV15; d_call: TRBD2; clone_size: few; cdr3_aa: CATSARELAGGGEQYF; cdr3_nt: TGTGCCACCAGCGCCCGAGAACTAGCGGGGGGCGGCGAGCAGTACTTC
cdr3_length: 14; j_call: TRBJ2-2; v_call: TRBV6-6; d_call: NA; clone_size: NA; cdr3_aa: CASRGGLGTGELFF; cdr3_nt: TGTGCCAGCAGGGGGGGGCTCGGCACCGGGGAGCTGTTTTTT
cdr3_length: 15; j_call: TRBJ2-7; v_call: TRBV7-8; d_call: TRBD1; clone_size: NA; cdr3_aa: CASSPGQGPTYEQYF; cdr3_nt: TGTGCCAGCAGCCCGGGACAGGGGCCGACCTACGAGCAGTACTTC
cdr3_length: 16; j_call: TRBJ2-5; v_call: TRBV28; d_call: NA; clone_size: NA; cdr3_aa: CASSLASLAGQETQYF; cdr3_nt: TGTGCCAGCAGTTTAGCCTCCCTTGCGGGCCAAGAGACCCAGTACTTC
cdr3_length: 14; j_call: TRBJ2-3; v_call: TRBV6-6; d_call: TRBD1; clone_size: few; cdr3_aa: CASSWDRGADTQYF; cdr3_nt: TGTGCCAGCAGCTGGGACAGGGGGGCAGATACGCAGTATTTT
cdr3_length: 14; j_call: TRBJ2-1; v_call: TRBV19; d_call: TRBD2; clone_size: NA; cdr3_aa: CASSIAGGLIEQFF; cdr3_nt: TGTGCCAGTAGTATAGCGGGGGGGCTTATTGAGCAGTTCTTC
cdr3_length: 14; j_call: TRBJ2-7; v_call: TRBV9; d_call: TRBD2; clone_size: few; cdr3_aa: CASSVAAGGLEQYF; cdr3_nt: TGTGCCAGCAGCGTAGCTGCGGGGGGGCTCGAGCAGTACTTC
cdr3_length: 15; j_call: TRBJ1-1; v_call: TRBV9; d_call: NA; clone_size: NA; cdr3_aa: CASSIYSGVNTEAFF; cdr3_nt: TGTGCCAGCAGCATCTATTCAGGGGTGAACACTGAAGCTTTCTTT
cdr3_length: 13; j_call: TRBJ2-1; v_call: TRBV7-3; d_call: NA; clone_size: NA; cdr3_aa: CASSPGHLNEQFF; cdr3_nt: TGTGCCAGCAGCCCGGGACACCTCAATGAGCAGTTCTTC